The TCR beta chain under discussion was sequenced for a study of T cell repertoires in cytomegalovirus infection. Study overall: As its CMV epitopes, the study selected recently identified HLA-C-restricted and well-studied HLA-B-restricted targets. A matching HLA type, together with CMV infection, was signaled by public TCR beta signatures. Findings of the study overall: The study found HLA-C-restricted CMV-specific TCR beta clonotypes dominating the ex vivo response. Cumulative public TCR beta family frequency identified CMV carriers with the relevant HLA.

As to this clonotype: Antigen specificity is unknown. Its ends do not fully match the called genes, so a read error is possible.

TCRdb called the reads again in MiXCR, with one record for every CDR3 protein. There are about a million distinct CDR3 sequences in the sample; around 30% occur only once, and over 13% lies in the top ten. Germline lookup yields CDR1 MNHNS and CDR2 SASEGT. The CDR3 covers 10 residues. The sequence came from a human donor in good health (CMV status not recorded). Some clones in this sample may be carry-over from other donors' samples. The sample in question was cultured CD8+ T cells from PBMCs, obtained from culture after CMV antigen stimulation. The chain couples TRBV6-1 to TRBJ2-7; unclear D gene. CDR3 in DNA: TGTGCAAGCACGGGCCACGAGCAGTACTTC. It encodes CASTGHEQYF.